This TCR beta chain was sequenced in a study of T cell clonality in common variable immunodeficiency. Some clones are missing from TCRdb's copy, which holds only in-frame ones; the method was immunoSEQ multiplex PCR. This repertoire holds about 34,000 clones, and none appear only once. This clone showed up just a few times. Its antigen remains unidentified. The read falls 3 residues short of the CDR3 end, and the missing part is taken from the germline J gene. Replacement immunoglobulin had been given to every CVID subject for at least one year. Blood samples were heparinized, roughly 5 to 9 ml per donor. Notes on the study in general: T cell subpopulation sequencing would be needed to explain CVID clonality. Reportedly, TCR beta sequences from common variable immunodeficiency showed fewer deletions and N-nucleotide insertions.

Germline V gene lookup returns CDR1 SEHNR and CDR2 FQNEAQ (reference sequence). V was cut by 6 bases and J by 2 bases, with 8 bases left in between. The CDR3 contains 13 residues. Sequencing was performed on peripheral blood mononuclear cells. The clonotype was recovered from a human donor with common variable immunodeficiency. The J gene is TRBJ1-5, the V gene TRBV7-9, with D unresolved. The CDR3 DNA, read in part, is TGTGCCAGCAGTTTACCTGGCAATCAGCCC. Its protein is CASSLPGNQP. The CDR3 reads in full as CASSLPGNQPQHF.